This TCR beta chain was sequenced in a study of OX40 agonist ivuxolimab in advanced cancers. With respect to the entire study: Ivuxolimab was an agonistic, fully human IgG2 monoclonal antibody directed against OX40 (CD134), a costimulatory receptor. Among the approximately 50 dose-escalation patients, about 19 had hepatocellular carcinoma, approximately 15 melanoma, 9 renal cell carcinoma and 9 head and neck cancer. Prior anti-PD-1, anti-PD-L1 or anti-CTLA-4 therapy was permitted, and 40% of dose-escalation patients had received checkpoint inhibitors. The paper covers the monotherapy dose-escalation part of the phase I ivuxolimab trial, which included N of about 50 patients. In the dose-escalation cohort, nearly 85% of patients were male, and the mean age was roughly 60 years with a range of roughly 23 to 79. The point of sequencing TCRbeta in the periphery was to test whether ivuxolimab changed TCR sequence diversity and drove clonal T-cell expansion. Partial responses occurred in three dose-escalation patients: two with cutaneous melanoma and one with hepatocellular carcinoma. Intravenous ivuxolimab was administered to patients every 2 weeks at six dose levels: 0.01, 0.1, 0.3, 1.5, 3 and 10 mg/kg.

Genomic DNA was isolated from the sorted cells so that the TCRbeta CDR3 region could be sequenced. The immunoSEQ Assay was used for sequencing of TCRbeta CDR3 regions. TCRdb carries this immuneACCESS record with in-frame sequences only. Its versions omit some clonotypes, under half of them owing to an unresolved V gene in the studies checked, with the rest unexplained. Across this sample there are about 62,000 clones, with around 85% seen only once. 4% of the sample comes from the top ten. CDR1 and CDR2, looked up from the germline V gene, are ENHRY and SYGVKD. Trimming removed 6 bases from V and 6 bases from J, leaving 6 bases between the germline ends. The cysteine opens and the phenylalanine closes a CDR3 of 11 amino acids. The kept DNA is CDR3 alone, 33 bases in frame from the first base. Patients with autoimmune disease history or receiving systemic immunosuppression were excluded from the trial. Peripheral blood for TCR sequencing was drawn from every dose cohort at baseline, at cycle 4 day 1 and at cycle 7 day 1. The samples were taken from a phase I, first-in-human, multicenter, open-label dose-escalation trial of ivuxolimab. Adults with locally advanced or metastatic head and neck squamous cell, hepatocellular, melanoma or renal cell carcinoma were enrolled in the trial. Before TCR sequencing, CD4+ and CD8+ T cells were separately sorted from peripheral blood.

What the research found in general, with its limitations: Antigen specificity was not determined for the clonally expanded peripheral T cells. In the 0.1-3.0 mg/kg groups, partial responders had among the lowest normalized peripheral clonal expansion, particularly in CD8+ T cells. Low levels of normalized T-cell clonal expansion were also seen in some patients who did not respond. After ivuxolimab, expanded clones were on average more numerous among CD8+ T cells than among CD4+ T cells. At doses of 0.1 to 3.0 mg/kg, clonal expansion of both CD4+ and CD8+ T cells in blood was seen between baseline and week 6.

In the case of this clone: Its antigen target is currently unknown. Qualities for individual bases were not recorded, and no much larger clone is one base off.

This specimen was CD4+ or CD8+ T cells sorted from blood, taken in a trial of the OX40 agonist ivuxolimab. The chain is encoded by TRBV10-3 joined to TRBJ2-1; the D gene lacks a confident call. This receptor was taken from an adult with an advanced solid tumor such as melanoma, head and neck, liver or kidney cancer. CDR3 loop: CAISPSNEQFF. The DNA reads TGTGCCATCAGCCCCAGCAATGAGCAGTTCTTC.